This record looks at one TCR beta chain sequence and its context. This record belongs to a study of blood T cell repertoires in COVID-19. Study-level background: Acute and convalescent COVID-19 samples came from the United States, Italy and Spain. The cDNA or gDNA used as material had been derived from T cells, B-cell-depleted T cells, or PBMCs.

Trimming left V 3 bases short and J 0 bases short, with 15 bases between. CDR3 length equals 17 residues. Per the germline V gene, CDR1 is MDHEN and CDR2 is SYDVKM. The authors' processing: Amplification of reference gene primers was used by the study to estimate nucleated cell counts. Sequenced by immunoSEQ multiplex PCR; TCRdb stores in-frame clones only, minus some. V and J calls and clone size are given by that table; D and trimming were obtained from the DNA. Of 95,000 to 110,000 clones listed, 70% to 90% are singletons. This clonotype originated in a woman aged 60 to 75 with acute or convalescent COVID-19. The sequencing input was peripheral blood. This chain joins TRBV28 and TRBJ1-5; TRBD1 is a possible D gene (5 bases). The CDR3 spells CASSFPAGPSSNQPQHF. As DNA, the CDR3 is TGTGCCAGCAGTTTCCCCGCGGGGCCCTCTAGCAATCAGCCCCAGCATTTT.